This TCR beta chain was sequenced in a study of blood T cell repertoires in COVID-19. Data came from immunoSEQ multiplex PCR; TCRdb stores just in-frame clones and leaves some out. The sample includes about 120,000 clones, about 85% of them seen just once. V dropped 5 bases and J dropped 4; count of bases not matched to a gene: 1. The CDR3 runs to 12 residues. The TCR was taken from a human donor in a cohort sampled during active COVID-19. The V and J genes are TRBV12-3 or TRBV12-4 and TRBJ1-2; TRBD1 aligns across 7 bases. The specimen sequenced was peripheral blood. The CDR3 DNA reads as TGTGCCAGCAGTGACAGGGCCTATGGCTACACCTTC. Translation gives CASSDRAYGYTF.